This T cell receptor beta chain was retrieved from a study of blood T cell repertoires in COVID-19. Overall study context: Sample material is recorded as cDNA or gDNA derived from T cells, B-cell-depleted T cells, or PBMCs.

The ends lost 5 bases at V and 6 bases at J; junction bases unmatched: 9. The CDR3 length is 14 residues. Germline CDR1 reads MDHEN; CDR2 reads SYDVKM. Authors' processing steps: It was from reference gene primer amplification that nucleated cell counts were estimated. The data were produced by immunoSEQ multiplex PCR, yet TCRdb's version contains in-frame clones alone and is incomplete. The DNA gave D and trimming, while V, J and clone size come from that table. This sample carries 150,000 to 200,000 clones, under 90% of them seen once, and the ten largest clones take 6.5% to 8.5%. The sample was peripheral blood. The chain links TRBV28 to TRBJ1-2, with TRBD1 matching 7 bases. This receptor was identified in a man aged 35-49 years with acute or convalescent COVID-19. The CDR3 DNA reads as TGTGCCAGCAGTCCCCAGACAGGGAGGAATGGCTACACCTTC. This encodes CASSPQTGRNGYTF.